This TCR delta chain appears in the sequencing data of a study of γδ T cells in repeated Plasmodium falciparum infection. Regarding this clone: The antigen is undetermined. The protein given by TCRdb reflects a much larger clone and differs at residue 7 from this DNA's translation, likely from a read error; the protein shown is the DNA's translation.

The germline V gene has CDR1 GEAIGNYY and CDR2 EKD. The CDR3 consists of 18 residues. V shed 0 bases and J shed 2 bases, with 21 bases lying between them. Bulk repertoires came from Vgamma9/Vdelta2+ or Vdelta2-negative gammadelta T cells flow-sorted from PBMC. TCRdb reapplied CATT to the multiplex PCR reads. The data hold 50,000 to 60,000 delta-chain clones, with roughly 1.9% observed a single time. Findings of the study overall: Vdelta2-negative gammadelta repertoires appeared less diverse and less shared in Malian than Australian children.

The sequencing input was gamma-delta T cells from blood. The TCR comes from a pool of human donors (malaria-infected and uninfected, not separated). This chain connects TRDV2 to TRDJ1, with D tentatively TRDD2 or TRDD3 (6 bases each). Here the J gene was assigned by germline matching of the DNA, as TCRdb has none. The CDR3 protein is CACDTLPPRDTGTDKLIF. For the CDR3, the DNA is TGTGCCTGTGACACCCTTCCTCCAAGAGATACGGGGACCGATAAACTCATCTTT.